Listed below are T cell receptor beta chains from one sample, sequenced in a study of CXCR3-negative and CXCR3-positive naive CD8 T cells. TCRdb reworked the 5' RACE reads into one entry per CDR3 protein, no DNA. Its clone listing holds about 5,800 distinct CDR3 sequences. Source material: naive CXCR3+ CD8+ T cells from blood. All receptors come from a human donor in good health. Some clones in this sample may be carry-over from other donors' samples. Each CDR3 is given with its conserved first and last residue. Size is omitted from some rows. Given values are once, few, many or a class for expanded clones.

TRBJ1-2,TRBV29-1,NA,CSVAGYSNYGYTF
TRBJ2-1,TRBV15,NA,CATSRDGGSSYNEQFF
TRBJ2-1,TRBV29-1,NA,CSVEGGTGRADNEQFF
TRBJ2-7,TRBV27,NA,CASRTLPAGHEQYF
TRBJ2-7,TRBV9,NA,CASSPSGALGYEQYF
TRBJ2-3,TRBV7-2,NA,CASSLDFTDTQYF
TRBJ2-1,TRBV5-6,medium-sized,CASSLTSSYNEQFF
TRBJ2-5,TRBV5-1,medium-sized,CASSPIAGETQYF
TRBJ2-3,TRBV5-1,medium-sized,CASSEDYPDPDTQYF
TRBJ2-1,TRBV9,NA,CASSASAGDYNEQFF
TRBJ1-1,TRBV20-1,NA,CSAYMGTEAFF
TRBJ2-5,TRBV5-1,medium-sized,CASSPARIRGETQYF
TRBJ2-3,TRBV6-5,medium-sized,CASSYSVESHTQYF
TRBJ2-7,TRBV13,medium-sized,CASSLGIIDEQYF
TRBJ1-1,TRBV13,NA,CASNQMNTEAFF
TRBJ2-1,TRBV28,NA,CASSLAREINEQFF
TRBJ1-1,TRBV20-1,NA,CSARDVDGIMNTEAFF
TRBJ2-7,TRBV6-5,NA,CASSYYAEGKNSYEQYF
TRBJ1-2,TRBV29-1,NA,CSVEDTDYGYTF
TRBJ2-7,TRBV29-1,NA,CSAGTGSSYEQYF
TRBJ2-7,TRBV27,NA,CASSGLAAYEQYF
TRBJ1-1,TRBV29-1,NA,CSVWDWVKDPENTEAFF
TRBJ2-6,TRBV9,medium-sized,CASSVEPSGANVLTF
TRBJ1-1,TRBV27,NA,CASSLGQGGYGTEAFF
TRBJ2-5,TRBV29-1,NA,CSVCSLGYQETQYF
TRBJ1-1,TRBV20-1,medium-sized,CSARVQGFPFF
TRBJ2-3,TRBV5-1,medium-sized,CASGGASTDTQYF
TRBJ2-4,TRBV29-1,NA,CSVPRLAGIAKNIQYF
TRBJ2-1,TRBV29-1,medium-sized,CSAGLAGVGEQFF
TRBJ2-7,TRBV20-1,medium-sized,CSARDLSGLEPYEQYF
TRBJ2-5,TRBV7-9,NA,CASSSGTGGWGEETQYF
TRBJ2-5,TRBV29-1,NA,CSVPGRQETQYF
TRBJ2-1,TRBV7-2,medium-sized,CASSLDPRTSGGTNEQFF
TRBJ2-4,TRBV24-1,medium-sized,CATSDGTGENIQYF
TRBJ1-6,TRBV18,NA,CASSPRDRANSPLHF
TRBJ2-1,TRBV20-1,NA,CSALTGLAGYEQFF
TRBJ1-1,TRBV27,NA,CASSLGQGARNTEAFF
TRBJ2-1,TRBV2,NA,CASGLAASYNEQFF